This T cell receptor (beta chain) was retrieved from a study of Graves' ophthalmopathy and Graves' hyperthyroidism. This clonotype has ten or more counts. The CDR3 runs 15 residues. V shed 6 bases, J shed 9 bases, and the junction held 11 bases outside the gene matches. TCR beta CDR3 amplification used RNA transcripts. Second-round multiplex PCR followed a first-round RT-PCR using HTBI primers. One entry per CDR3 protein results from TCRdb running MiXCR on the multiplex PCR reads. The repertoire holds about 220,000 distinct CDR3 sequences, under 25% seen once, with around 40% in the top ten. The material sequenced was peripheral blood. The TCR was taken from a woman in her forties or fifties with Graves' ophthalmopathy. The genes are TRBV12-3 or TRBV12-4 and TRBJ1-6, with 7 bases that match TRBD1. The CDR3 reads CASSPTDRVLSPLHF. The CDR3 DNA follows: TGTGCCAGCAGCCCGACCGACAGGGTCCTTTCACCCCTCCACTTT.